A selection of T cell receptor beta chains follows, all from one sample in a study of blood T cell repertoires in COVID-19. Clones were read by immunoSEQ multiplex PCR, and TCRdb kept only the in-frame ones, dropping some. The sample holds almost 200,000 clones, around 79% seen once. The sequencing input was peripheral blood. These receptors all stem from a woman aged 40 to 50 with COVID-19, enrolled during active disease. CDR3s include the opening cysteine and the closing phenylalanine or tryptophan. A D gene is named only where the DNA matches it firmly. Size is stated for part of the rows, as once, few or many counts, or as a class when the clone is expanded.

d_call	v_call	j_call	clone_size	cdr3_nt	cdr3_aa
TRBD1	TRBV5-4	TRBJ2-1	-	TGTGCCAGCAGCTCCGGGACAGGCATTTACAATGAGCAGTTCTTC	CASSSGTGIYNEQFF
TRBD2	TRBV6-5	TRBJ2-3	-	TGTGCCAGCAGTTATAGCGGGGGGGCAGATACGCAGTATTTT	CASSYSGGADTQYF
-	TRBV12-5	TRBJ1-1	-	TGTGCTAGTGGTCCGAAGGGGGACGGCGAAGCTTTCTTT	CASGPKGDGEAFF
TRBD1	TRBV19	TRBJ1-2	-	TGTGCCAGTATCGGGACAGGAATAACCTATGGCTACACCTTC	CASIGTGITYGYTF
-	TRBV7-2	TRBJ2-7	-	TGTGCCAGCAGCTTAGTGGCAGGACAAAGTTCCTTCGAGCAGTACTTC	CASSLVAGQSSFEQYF
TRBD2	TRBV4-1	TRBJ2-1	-	TGCGCCAGCAGCCAAGGCATCCTCCGTAGCGGGAGTAGTGATGAGCAGTTCTTC	CASSQGILRSGSSDEQFF
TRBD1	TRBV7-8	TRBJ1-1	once	TGTGCCAGCAGTCAGACGGTCAGGGGGCATGGAATGAACACTGAAGCTTTCTTT	CASSQTVRGHGMNTEAFF
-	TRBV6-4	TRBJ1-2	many	TGTGCCAGCAGGATCGAAGCAGGGATACCGAACTATGGCTACACCTTC	CASRIEAGIPNYGYTF
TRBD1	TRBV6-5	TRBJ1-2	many	TGTGCCAGCAGTTACCTCCGGACAGGGGGGGGCTATGGCTACACCTTC	CASSYLRTGGGYGYTF
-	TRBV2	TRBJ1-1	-	TGTGCCAGCAGTCCCCAGGGTTTTGGGACTGAAGCTTTCTTT	CASSPQGFGTEAFF
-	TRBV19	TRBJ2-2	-	TGTGCCAGTAGTCTTCCAGGGTTTCCCGGGGAGCTGTTTTTT	CASSLPGFPGELFF
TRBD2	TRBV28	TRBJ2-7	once	TGTGCCAGCAGTTGGGGCGGGGGGCCCTCCTACGAGCAGTACTTC	CASSWGGGPSYEQYF
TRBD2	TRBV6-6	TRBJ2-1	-	TGTGCCAGCAGTTACTCGGCGGCTAGCGGATACAATGAGCAGTTCTTC	CASSYSAASGYNEQFF
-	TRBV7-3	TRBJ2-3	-	TGTGCCAGCAGCCCCTCCGCCACAGGGACGGCAGATACGCAGTATTTT	CASSPSATGTADTQYF
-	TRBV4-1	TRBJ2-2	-	TGCGCCAGCAGCCAAGGGGCAGGGAGGACCGGGGAGCTGTTTTTT	CASSQGAGRTGELFF
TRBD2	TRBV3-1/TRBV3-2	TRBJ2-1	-	TGTGCCAGCAGCCTTTCGGAGCGGGGGGGCCAGTTCTTC	CASSLSERGGQFF
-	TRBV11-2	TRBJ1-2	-	TGTGCCAGCAGCTTAGCAGACTATGGCTACACCTTC	CASSLADYGYTF
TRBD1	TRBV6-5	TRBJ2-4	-	TGTGCCAGCAGTTACTTAACAGGGGGGCGAGAAAACATTCAGTACTTC	CASSYLTGGRENIQYF
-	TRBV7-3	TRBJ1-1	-	TGTGCCAGCAGCCCAGGGCTTGATAGGAACACTGAAGCTTTCTTT	CASSPGLDRNTEAFF
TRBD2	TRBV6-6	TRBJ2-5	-	TGTGCCAGCAGTGGACTAGCGGGGGGGTACCAAGAGACCCAGTACTTC	CASSGLAGGYQETQYF
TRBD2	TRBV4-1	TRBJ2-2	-	TGCGCCAGCAGCCAAGGACTAGCGGGAACCGGGGAGCTGTTTTTT	CASSQGLAGTGELFF
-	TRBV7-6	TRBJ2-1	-	TGTGCCAGCACCCCACTCCAATACAATGAGCAGTTCTTC	CASTPLQYNEQFF
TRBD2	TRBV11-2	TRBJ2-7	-	TGTGCCAGCAGCAGCCTGCTCACTAGCGGTGCCTACGAGCAGTACTTC	CASSSLLTSGAYEQYF
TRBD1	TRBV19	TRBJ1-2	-	TGTGCCAGTAGATGGACAGGGAACTATGGCTACACCTTC	CASRWTGNYGYTF
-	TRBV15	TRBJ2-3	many	TGTGCCACCAGCAGAGTTATGGGGGAGGCAGATACGCAGTATTTT	CATSRVMGEADTQYF
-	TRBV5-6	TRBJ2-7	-	TGTGCCAGCAGCTTGAGCTCAGGCGAGCAGTACTTC	CASSLSSGEQYF
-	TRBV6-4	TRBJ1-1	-	TGTGCCAGCAGTCCGCCTACAGGGAGGAACACTGAAGCTTTCTTT	CASSPPTGRNTEAFF
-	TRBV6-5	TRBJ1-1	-	TGTGCCAGCAGTTACGGGGGGGCAGGAAACACTGAAGCTTTCTTT	CASSYGGAGNTEAFF
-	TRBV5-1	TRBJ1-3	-	TGCGCCAGCAGCTTAAGAGGGCGTGAAAACACCATATATTTT	CASSLRGRENTIYF
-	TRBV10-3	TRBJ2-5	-	TGTGCCATCAGTGGGACAGCCATTTTGGAGACCCAGTACTTC	CAISGTAILETQYF
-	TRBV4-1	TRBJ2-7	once	TGCGCCAGCAGCCCGTCGTCCCTGAGCTCCTACGAGCAGTACTTC	CASSPSSLSSYEQYF